Listed here is a single TCR beta chain. No cognate antigen has been identified for it. It has no much larger one-base neighbor in the sample; base qualities were not kept. TCRbeta CDR3 regions were amplified from genomic DNA using the immunoSEQ Assay, a bias-controlled multiplex PCR. Processing in the source paper ran as follows. The number of nucleated cells in each sample was estimated by amplification of reference gene primers within the assay. Sequence reads were collapsed and filtered to measure the absolute abundance of every unique TCRbeta CDR3 rearrangement. For each sample, productive Simpson clonality was calculated as the square root of Simpson's diversity index across productive rearrangements. Drawn from immuneACCESS, this table holds only the in-frame rearrangements with V and J called that TCRdb kept. Clones are partly lost; checked studies trace under half to an unresolved V gene and leave the rest unexplained. V and J calls and clone size follow that table, whereas D and trimming were derived from the DNA. For this sample the table gives fewer than 200,000 clones, of which roughly 84% were detected only once. The ten largest clones represent over 7.5% of the sample.

The trim is 4 bases for V and 0 bases for J, with a gap of 13 bases between the germline ends. Counted from cysteine to phenylalanine, this CDR3 has 15 amino acids. Only the CDR3 portion is preserved as DNA: 45 bases, with reading frame beginning at the first base. CDR1 SGHAT and CDR2 FQNNGV are derived from the germline V gene. Collaborating institutions collected whole blood in K2EDTA tubes following their own protocols. Collaborator samples were shipped for TCRbeta analysis as frozen whole blood, isolated PBMCs, or DNA extracted from either sample type. The data were obtained in a study of blood T cell repertoires in COVID-19 (dated by TCRdb to 2018 to 2021). Background on the whole study: Collaborator samples came from the United States, Italy and Spain and covered acute and convalescent phases of COVID-19. The prospective study material was composed of cDNA or gDNA derived from T cells, B-cell-depleted T cells, or PBMCs. Subjects who had been exposed to COVID-19, were actively infected with it, or had recovered from it provided the deeply sampled blood TCRbeta repertoires that made up the dataset. The repertoires were released in a freely available public database intended as a resource for research on the immune response to SARS-CoV-2. The samples were drawn from the first 160 participants of the ongoing ImmuneRACE study and from over a thousand subjects provided by 6 global collaborators. A de-identified subject ID, COVID-19 status, age in years and sex were almost always included in the sample metadata. HLA class I and class II types, where available, came from metadata supplied by the sample provider rather than from assay-based typing. Study-level results and caveats: How much clinical and demographic metadata was included differed by source and by participant, and the metadata was provided uncurated.

This sequence originates from a woman of 80 years or more with acute or convalescent COVID-19. The rearranged chain carries TRBV11-2 and TRBJ2-7, with the D gene not confidently named. Sequencing input: peripheral blood. CDR3 protein: CASSSGLVGSYEQYF. In nucleotide form, the sequence is TGTGCCAGCAGCTCTGGGCTTGTAGGCTCCTACGAGCAGTACTTC.